This entry lists 24 T cell receptor beta chains sequenced from one sample in a study of cytomegalovirus exposure and HLA in healthy donors. The PCR contained 60 Vbeta and 13 Jbeta primers. Profiling relied on immunoSEQ multiplex PCR, and the TCRdb table lists in-frame clones only, not all of them. Altogether approximately 160,000 clones are present, under 85% being singletons, with the ten largest covering over 4%. Sequencing input: PBMCs. The receptors were gathered from a man between 50 and 59 years old in good health and CMV-seropositive.

This sequence joins TRBV7-2 and TRBJ1-1, with 10 positions matching TRBD1. The trim removed 5 bases at V and 13 bases at J, leaving 16 bases unmatched. CDR1 SGHTA and CDR2 FQGNSA come from the germline V gene. The CDR3 is made up of 15 amino acids. The CDR3 is CASSPPSSGTGVDFF. In DNA, the CDR3 is TGTGCCAGCAGCCCACCCTCCTCCGGGACAGGGGTTGATTTCTTT.

Comment on this clone: One junction end does not reproduce the germline sequence, and a read error may be involved. V gene TRBV7-9 combines with J gene TRBJ1-1, with a possible D match to TRBD1 (5 bases). Germline V lookup: CDR1 SEHNR, CDR2 FQNEAQ (reference sequence). CDR3 length: 16 residues. The CDR3 DNA is TGTTCCAGCAGCTTAGAGTTTGGACAAATGAACACTGAAGCTTTCTTT. Translated: CSSSLEFGQMNTEAFF.

The J gene is TRBJ2-2, the V gene TRBV5-1; 11 nucleotides agree with TRBD2. With V trimmed by 0 bases and J by 1 base, 2 bases remained unmatched. The germline V gene has CDR1 SGHRS and CDR2 YFSETQ. This CDR3 is 17 amino acids long. CDR3 nucleotides: TGCGCCAGCAGCTTGGGACTAGCGGGATGGAACACCGGGGAGCTGTTTTTT. Its protein product is CASSLGLAGWNTGELFF.

V is TRBV5-1 and J is TRBJ2-1; TRBD2 aligns across 16 bases. The germline gives CDR1 SGHRS, CDR2 YFSETQ. The ends lost 4 bases at V and 1 base at J; junction bases unmatched: 2. This CDR3 has 17 residues. CDR3: CASSKGLAGGSYNEQFF. The CDR3 DNA sequence: TGCGCCAGCAGCAAGGGACTAGCGGGGGGGTCCTACAATGAGCAGTTCTTC.

CDR3 coding DNA: TGTGCCAGCAGCTCGGGTGGTTTTGGTGAAAAACTGTTTTTT. Its translation: CASSSGGFGEKLFF. The genes are TRBV7-9 and TRBJ1-4, with D unclear. The CDR3 loop spans 14 amino acids. Germline assignment: CDR1 SEHNR and CDR2 FQNEAQ (reference sequence). V was pared by 4 bases and J by 7 bases, with 13 bases between.

Details on this clone: At the DNA level, this CDR3 is encoded by other sequences in the same sample as well. CDR3 loop: CASSFPMNTEAFF. CDR3 nucleotides: TGTGCCAGCAGTTTCCCCATGAACACTGAAGCTTTCTTT. The chain is built from TRBV28 and TRBJ1-1; D not resolved. In germline, CDR1 is MDHEN, CDR2 SYDVKM. V was clipped by 3 bases and J by 0 bases, with 5 bases between them. CDR3 length equals 13 residues.

The chain combines TRBV11-1 with TRBJ2-1; 8 bases are shared with TRBD2. Germline CDR1 and CDR2: SGHAT and FQDESV (reference sequence). The CDR3 is 17 residues long. V dropped 6 bases and J dropped 8; count of bases not matched to a gene: 18. CDR3 protein: CASRSTWAGGLGDEQFF. The DNA for the CDR3 is TGTGCCAGCAGAAGTACTTGGGCGGGGGGCCTCGGCGATGAGCAGTTCTTC.

The sample holds a few counts of this clone. The CDR3 protein is CASSLGTSLYEQYF. The CDR3 DNA is TGTGCCAGCAGCTTGGGGACTAGTCTCTACGAGCAGTACTTC. This chain uses TRBV5-5 with TRBJ2-7; the match to TRBD2 covers 7 bases. The CDR3 loop spans 14 amino acids. Germline assignment: CDR1 SGHKS and CDR2 YYEKEE (reference sequence). V was clipped by 0 bases and J by 3 bases; unmatched bases: 3.

This sequence joins TRBV2 and TRBJ2-7; unclear D gene. Trimming removed 2 bases from V and 6 bases from J, with 8 bases in between. The CDR3 is 12 amino acids. CDR1 is SNHLY and CDR2 is FYNNEI in the germline V gene. The CDR3 region has the DNA TGTGCCAGCAGTGAACTTACTGGCGAGCAGTACTTC. This sequence encodes CASSELTGEQYF.

The rearrangement joins TRBV2 to TRBJ1-1; TRBD1 agrees at 7 bases. Germline CDR1 reads SNHLY; CDR2 reads FYNNEI. V lost 7 bases, J lost 7 bases, and 6 bases stayed unmatched. The CDR3 runs to 12 residues. For the CDR3, the DNA is TGTGCCAGCACCCAGGACAGGTATGAAGCTTTCTTT. Encoded protein: CASTQDRYEAFF.

The chain has TRBV9 and TRBJ2-6, with TRBD2 matching over 7 bases. The CDR3 spans 20 residues. V lost 0 bases and J lost 0; bases outside the gene matches: 12. Per germline, CDR1 SGDLS and CDR2 YYNGEE. CDR3 amino acids: CASSVGGGGGLHSGANVLTF. As DNA, the CDR3 is TGTGCCAGCAGCGTAGGAGGTGGGGGGGGACTACACTCTGGGGCCAACGTCCTGACTTTC.

The V gene is TRBV5-1, the J gene TRBJ2-1; D possibly corresponds to TRBD1 (5 bases). The CDR3 has 14 amino acids. The germline gives CDR1 SGHRS, CDR2 YFSETQ. The V end was cut by 3 bases, the J end by 9 bases, with 16 bases between. The CDR3 spells CASSSADINAEQFF. The DNA for the CDR3 is TGCGCCAGCAGCTCGGCGGACATCAACGCTGAGCAGTTCTTC.

The chain combines TRBV4-1 with TRBJ2-4; 7 bases are a match to TRBD1. The CDR3 totals 13 residues. Losses at the gene ends were 2 bases for V and 7 bases for J; bases not matched to a gene: 2. Germline assignment: CDR1 MGHRA and CDR2 YSYEKL. This chain's CDR3 is CASSQRGLNIQYF. CDR3 in DNA: TGCGCCAGCAGCCAAAGGGGGCTGAACATTCAGTACTTC.

This chain uses TRBV11-2 with TRBJ2-1; D is undetermined. The CDR3 sequence is 13 residues long. Germline V gives CDR1 SGHAT, CDR2 FQNNGV. CDR3: CVVVAKKSNEQFF. As DNA, the CDR3 is TGTGTGGTTGTGGCCAAGAAGTCGAATGAGCAGTTCTTC.

The rearrangement uses TRBV19 and TRBJ1-2; 7 nucleotides agree with TRBD1. Germline V gives CDR1 LNHDA, CDR2 SQIVND (reference sequence). The J segment lost 4 bases and the V segment lost 3 bases, leaving 8 bases of the junction unmatched. The CDR3 has 15 amino acids. Written as DNA, the CDR3 is TGTGCCAGTAGTATGCGGGACAGTCCCTTCTATGGCTACACCTTC. Its protein product is CASSMRDSPFYGYTF.

This chain links TRBV5-6 with TRBJ2-7; 12 bases agree with TRBD2. The V segment lost 7 bases and the J segment 3 bases; nucleotides outside the gene matches: 8. The CDR3 runs to 15 residues. Per germline, CDR1 SGHDT and CDR2 YYEEEE. In DNA form, the CDR3 reads TGTGCCAGCTCGGGACTAGCGGGTACAAACTACGAGCAGTACTTC. Its protein product is CASSGLAGTNYEQYF.

This clone was seen just once. The rearrangement links TRBV30 to TRBJ2-1, with TRBD1 as a possible D gene (6 bases). From germline, CDR1 is GTSNPN and CDR2 SVGIG (reference sequence). This CDR3 has 15 residues. Trimming removed 0 bases from V and 6 bases from J, with 15 bases in between. CDR3 region: CAWSVPGQLGNEQFF. The CDR3 DNA reads as TGTGCCTGGAGTGTACCTGGACAGCTGGGCAATGAGCAGTTCTTC.

A single count supports this clone. This chain joins TRBV6-1 and TRBJ2-1, with TRBD1 matching 7 bases. V lost 6 bases, J lost 2 bases, and 4 bases stayed unmatched. Germline-derived CDR1 and CDR2 are MNHNS and SASEGT. The CDR3 totals 14 residues. The CDR3, as DNA: TGTGCCAGCAGCGTGGGACAGCCCTACAATGAGCAGTTCTTC. It translates to CASSVGQPYNEQFF.

CDR3 coding DNA: TGTGCCAGCAGCAAAGGGGGGGCAGGCGTATGGACTGAAGCTTTCTTT. It encodes CASSKGGAGVWTEAFF. This chain uses TRBV9 with TRBJ1-1; possible D gene TRBD1, 6 bases. Trimming pared 4 bases from V and 5 bases from J, leaving 21 bases between. Per germline, CDR1 SGDLS and CDR2 YYNGEE. This CDR3 spans 16 amino acids.

V usage is TRBV6-1 and J usage is TRBJ1-1; weak D call: TRBD1 (5 bases). Trimming removed 3 bases at V and 3 bases at J, with 8 bases between. There are 13 residues in the CDR3. Germline CDR1 MNHNS, CDR2 SASEGT. CDR3 loop: CASSEQGHTEAFF. The CDR3 coding sequence is TGTGCCAGCAGTGAGCAGGGTCACACTGAAGCTTTCTTT.

This clone was observed once. V is TRBV7-3 and J is TRBJ2-3; D is unresolved. This CDR3 spans 13 amino acids. In germline, CDR1 is SGHTA, CDR2 FQGTGA. The V gene lost 4 bases and the J gene lost 0 bases, with 5 bases spanning the gap. CDR3 protein: CASSSPSTDTQYF. In DNA form, the CDR3 reads TGTGCCAGCAGCTCTCCTAGCACAGATACGCAGTATTTT. Complete variable domain (other parts from reference TRBV7-3 and TRBJ2-3): GAGVSQTPSNKVTEKGKYVELRCDPISGHTALYWYRQSLGQGPEFLIYFQGTGAADDSGLPNDRFFAVRPEGSVSTLKIQRTERGDSAVYLCASSSPSTDTQYFGPGTRLTVL.

This chain joins TRBV25-1 and TRBJ2-3; 7 bases align to TRBD2. Germline assignment: CDR1 MGHDK and CDR2 SYGVNS. The CDR3 has 14 residues. J was trimmed by 1 base and V by 4 bases; bases with no gene match: 2. In nucleotides, the CDR3 is TGTGCCAGCAGTGGAAGCGGGGGCACAGATACGCAGTATTTT. Translation gives CASSGSGGTDTQYF.

V and J are TRBV27 and TRBJ1-2, with 7 bases fitting TRBD1. This CDR3 has 15 residues. Per the germline V gene, CDR1 is MNHEY and CDR2 is SMNVEV (reference sequence). The ends lost 6 bases at V and 4 bases at J; junction bases unmatched: 11. The CDR3 sequence is CASSPGWGDSYGYTF. CDR3 coding DNA: TGTGCCAGCAGCCCCGGCTGGGGGGACAGCTATGGCTACACCTTC.

This chain uses TRBV30 with TRBJ2-5; TRBD1 might be the D (6 bases). The CDR3 consists of 13 residues. Germline V gives CDR1 GTSNPN, CDR2 SVGIG (reference sequence). With 5 bases removed from V and 1 base from J, the gap between germline ends came to 11 bases. Here the CDR3 DNA reads TGTGCCTGGGTGGACAGAAGCCAAGAGACCCAGTACTTC. It translates to CAWVDRSQETQYF.